This entry concerns a single T cell receptor beta chain. The V gene's germline CDR1 is SGHDT and CDR2 YYEEEE. V was shortened by 0 bases and J by 7 bases, with 19 bases between the two germline ends. This CDR3 contains 16 residues. This specimen belongs to a study of blood T cell repertoires in COVID-19. Sequencing used immunoSEQ multiplex PCR; TCRdb keeps in-frame clones, though not all of them. The data hold 400,000 or so clones, with approximately 91% observed a single time. The sequenced sample was PBMCs or T cells enriched from blood (not recorded which). This TCR derives from a woman in her thirties or forties with acute COVID-19. The chain couples TRBV5-6 to TRBJ1-2, with D possibly TRBD1 on 5 matching bases. The DNA of the CDR3 is TGTGCCAGCAGCTTGGCCCCTGGACGGGGACTAAGTGGCTACACCTTC. Amino acids: CASSLAPGRGLSGYTF.